A single sample gave rise to the 6 T cell receptor beta chains below, sequenced in a study of post-analysis software for immune sequencing data. Study-wide points: TRBV5-6, TRBV5-1 and TRBV20-1 belonged to a set of roughly 5 TRBV segments that were more frequent in patients than controls.

Researchers reported that TCR beta cDNA libraries carried unique molecular identifiers. TCRdb reanalysed the PCR reads using MiXCR and keeps one entry per CDR3 protein. This sample has about 620,000 distinct CDR3 sequences, with about 40% found just once. For these receptors, no antigen is known. The source material was blood. These receptors all come from a girl under 18 with multiple sclerosis.

This clonotype turned up a few times. This chain links TRBV20-1 with TRBJ1-5; D unclear. Germline CDR1 is DFQATT and CDR2 is SNEGSKA (reference sequence). The CDR3 is made up of 12 amino acids. With 1 base removed from V and 10 bases from J, the gap between germline ends came to 11 bases. In DNA form, the CDR3 reads TGCAGTGCTAGAGGGACGGCAGGCCCCCAGCATTTT. Translating gives CSARGTAGPQHF.

This clonotype was seen a single time. This chain connects TRBV9 to TRBJ2-1, with 7 bases aligning to TRBD2. The CDR3 contains 13 residues. J gave up 9 bases and V 0 bases, and 3 bases lay outside the gene matches. Germline lookup yields CDR1 SGDLS and CDR2 YYNGEE. CDR3 nucleotides: TGTGCCAGCAGCGTAGTAGGGGAGGGTGAGCAGTTCTTC. Translating it yields CASSVVGEGEQFF.

This clonotype showed up just a few times. This chain uses TRBV6-2 or TRBV6-3 with TRBJ2-7; D call uncertain. The CDR3 loop spans 14 amino acids. Trimming took off 7 bases at V and 0 bases at J, with 13 bases between the two ends. Looked up from germline, CDR1 is MNHEY and CDR2 is SVGEGT. The CDR3 DNA is TGTGCCAGCACTCCCTCGGCATTCTCCTACGAGCAGTACTTC. Translation gives CASTPSAFSYEQYF.

V usage is TRBV15 and J usage is TRBJ2-5; D ambiguous. In germline, CDR1 is LNHNV, CDR2 YYDKDF (reference sequence). This CDR3 is 13 amino acids long. Trimming removed 0 bases at V and 5 bases at J, with 7 bases between. The CDR3 DNA sequence: TGTGCCACCAGCAGAGATAAGAGGGAGACCCAGTACTTC. Protein: CATSRDKRETQYF.

This clonotype showed up just once. This sequence joins TRBV7-2 and TRBJ2-1; 10 bases line up with TRBD2. Germline V gene data show CDR1 as SGHTA and CDR2 as FQGNSA. This CDR3 spans 14 amino acids. J lost 14 bases, V lost 2 bases, and 9 bases had no gene match. CDR3 DNA: TGTGCCAGCAGCTTAACTAGCGGGAACCCCTGGGAGTTCTTC. Protein sequence: CASSLTSGNPWEFF. Full variable domain (remainder filled in from reference TRBV7-2 and TRBJ2-1): GAGVSQSPSNKVTEKGKDVELRCDPISGHTALYWYRQSLGQGLEFLIYFQGNSAPDKSGLPSDRFSAERTGGSVSTLTIQRTQQEDSAVYLCASSLTSGNPWEFFGPGTRLTVL.

This chain uses TRBV4-1 with TRBJ2-1; 7 nucleotides align to TRBD2. Looked up from germline, CDR1 is MGHRA and CDR2 is YSYEKL. The V and J ends lost 3 bases and 9 bases, in that order; junction bases with no gene match: 5. CDR3 length: 13 amino acids. CDR3 residues: CASSQKRGIEQFF. The CDR3, as DNA: TGCGCCAGCAGCCAGAAGCGGGGTATTGAGCAGTTCTTC.